One and the same sample provided the 2 T cell receptor beta chains below, sequenced in a study of CD8 T cells in ankylosing spondylitis. TCRdb re-analysed the 5' RACE reads in MiXCR, keeping a single row per CDR3 protein. The sample has some 250,000 distinct CDR3 sequences, more than 20% seen once; the top ten hold around 0.58%. The material sequenced was blood, either unsorted or a sorted T cell fraction (not recorded which). These receptors all come from a male donor with ankylosing spondylitis or in good health (not recorded which).

This clonotype was found many times. The chain links TRBV12-3 or TRBV12-4 to TRBJ2-3; D is perhaps TRBD2 (5 bases). This CDR3 region has 13 residues. Deletions cut 7 bases from V and 1 base from J, with 9 bases between. CDR3 in DNA: TGTGCCAGCACCAGGACTCGCACAGATACGCAGTATTTT. Protein: CASTRTRTDTQYF.

The rearrangement links TRBV5-6 to TRBJ2-2, with D possibly being TRBD1 (6 bases). Germline V gene sequence: CDR1 SGHDT, CDR2 YYEEEE. The V end lost 0 bases, the J end lost 4 bases, and 13 bases lay between the germline ends. CDR3 size: 16 residues. Here the CDR3 DNA reads TGTGCCAGCAGCTTGGCCTACAGGGACGGCACCGGGGAGCTGTTTTTT. Translated: CASSLAYRDGTGELFF.